What follows are 22 T cell receptor beta chains derived from one specimen sequenced in a study of T cell repertoires and HLA-DP antigens (dated by TCRdb to the late 2010s). Antigens for these TCRs are unknown. Libraries came from the immunoSEQ multiplex PCR assay. What TCRdb holds here is the immuneACCESS table cut down to in-frame rearrangements. Part of the clones is not present; checked against another copy, under half of the missing clones reflect an unresolved V gene, and the others are unexplained. The sample table lists about 89,000 clones, approximately 86% of them with a count of one. Of the sample, about 1.8% falls within the top ten clones. Input material: CD4+ T cells from PBMCs. The source is a man aged 45 to 65 in good health and CMV-seronegative.

This clone was recorded a few times. The chain employs TRBV21-1 and TRBJ2-2; the table's D gene call, TRBD1, was not cross checked with the DNA. TRBV21-1 is termed a pseudogene. The CDR3 has 16 amino acids. CDR3 coding DNA: TGTGCCAGCAGTATAAACAGGGTAAGGGGTTCCGGGGAGCTGTTTTTT. This translates into CASSINRVRGSGELFF.

CDR3 protein: CATSREGDSPWGYTF. The CDR3 DNA reads TGTGCCACCAGCAGAGAGGGTGACAGCCCCTGGGGCTACACCTTC. The J gene is TRBJ1-2, the V gene TRBV15, with D perhaps matching TRBD1 (5 bases). Between the trimmed V and J ends, which lost 0 bases and 8 bases, there was a span of 16 bases. Germline CDR1 and CDR2: LNHNV and YYDKDF (reference sequence). CDR3 size: 15 residues.

The genes are TRBV2 and TRBJ2-6; TRBD2 might be the D (6 bases). The length of the CDR3 is 19 residues. The germline gives CDR1 SNHLY, CDR2 FYNNEI. V dropped 6 bases and J dropped 0 bases, with 21 bases sitting between them. In DNA, the CDR3 is TGTGCCAGCAGGGAACGTGGCGGGGCCTCCCCCTCTGGGGCCAACGTCCTGACTTTC. This translates into CASRERGGASPSGANVLTF.

This clone came up a few times. The chain employs TRBV19 and TRBJ2-7, with TRBD1 as a possible D gene (6 bases). Germline values: CDR1 LNHDA, CDR2 SQIVND (reference sequence). This CDR3 comprises 13 residues. V was cut by 0 bases and J by 6 bases, with 9 bases left in between. CDR3 nucleotide sequence: TGTGCCAGTAGTATAGATTTCAGGGGCGAGCAGTACTTC. Protein sequence: CASSIDFRGEQYF.

The V gene is TRBV7-9, the J gene TRBJ2-3; TRBD1 or TRBD2 may be the D gene (6 bases each). Germline V gene data show CDR1 as SEHNR and CDR2 as FQNEAQ (reference sequence). The CDR3 totals 13 residues. Trimming removed 1 base at V and 7 bases at J, with 9 bases between. The CDR3 DNA follows: TGTGCCAGCAGCTTAGGGGGGGCGAATACGCAGTATTTT. This gives the protein CASSLGGANTQYF.

The chain couples TRBV28 to TRBJ1-1, with D perhaps matching TRBD1 (5 bases). Germline lookup yields CDR1 MDHEN and CDR2 SYDVKM. The CDR3 is 11 residues long. With 3 bases removed from V and 11 bases from J, the gap between germline ends came to 10 bases. CDR3 in amino acids: CASSFQWDAFF. CDR3 nucleotides: TGTGCCAGCAGTTTCCAGTGGGACGCTTTCTTT.

The chain joins TRBV7-2 to TRBJ1-3; 7 bases line up with TRBD1. The germline gives CDR1 SGHTA, CDR2 FQGNSA. V lost 5 bases and J lost 4; bases outside the gene matches: 11. The CDR3 has 16 amino acids. For the CDR3, the DNA is TGTGCCAGCAGCGCTCCTGGGACAGTTATCGGAAACACCATATATTTT. Translating it yields CASSAPGTVIGNTIYF.

This chain connects TRBV6-6 to TRBJ2-5, with TRBD2 as a possible D gene (5 bases). V dropped 6 bases and J dropped 0 bases, with 17 bases sitting between them. Germline V gene lookup returns CDR1 MNHNY and CDR2 SVGAGI (reference sequence). This CDR3 is 16 amino acids long. The CDR3 protein is CASRNDLSGYQETQYF. CDR3 DNA sequence: TGTGCCAGCAGAAACGACCTTTCGGGGTACCAAGAGACCCAGTACTTC.

The sample holds one count of this clone. The chain employs TRBV6-5 and TRBJ1-1; 7 bases map to TRBD1. The CDR3 loop spans 14 amino acids. After removal of 6 bases from V and 1 base from J, the junction contained 5 bases not matched to a gene. Germline CDR1 is MNHEY and CDR2 is SVGAGI. The CDR3 is CASRLQGKNTEAFF. CDR3 nucleotide sequence: TGTGCCAGCAGACTACAGGGGAAGAACACTGAAGCTTTCTTT.

The chain joins TRBV2 to TRBJ2-7; D may correspond to TRBD1 or TRBD2 (6 bases each). Germline values: CDR1 SNHLY, CDR2 FYNNEI. Trimming removed 7 bases at V and 6 bases at J, with 16 bases between. This CDR3 has 13 residues. Here the CDR3 DNA reads TGTGCCAGCAACCGTCAGGGGAGGATCGAGCAGTACTTC. Its translation is CASNRQGRIEQYF.

The rearrangement links TRBV30 to TRBJ2-2, with a weak D call TRBD2 (6 bases). The CDR3 contains 14 residues. The germline CDR1 and CDR2 sequences are GTSNPN and SVGIG (reference sequence). The V end was cut by 3 bases, the J end by 4 bases, with 12 bases between. CDR3 region: CAWSLARSTGELFF. CDR3 sequence (DNA): TGTGCCTGGAGCCTAGCGAGGAGCACCGGGGAGCTGTTTTTT.

The chain links TRBV7-9 to TRBJ2-2; no reliable D call. V was pared by 2 bases and J by 5 bases, with 9 bases between. Germline CDR1 reads SEHNR; CDR2 reads FQNEAQ (reference sequence). The CDR3 consists of 14 residues. This CDR3 reads CASSLNGVTGELFF. The CDR3, as DNA: TGTGCCAGCAGCTTAAATGGGGTTACCGGGGAGCTGTTTTTT.

The chain couples TRBV19 to TRBJ2-3; D remains unclear. From germline, CDR1 is LNHDA and CDR2 SQIVND (reference sequence). Trimming took 3 bases from V and 0 from J, leaving 10 bases between them. This CDR3 has 15 residues. The CDR3 region has the DNA TGTGCCAGTAGTATCCAACAGAGTAGCACAGATACGCAGTATTTT. This sequence encodes CASSIQQSSTDTQYF. The whole variable domain, filled in from reference TRBV19 and TRBJ2-3, reads DGGITQSPKYLFRKEGQNVTLSCEQNLNHDAMYWYRQDPGQGLRLIYYSQIVNDFQKGDIAEGYSVSREKKESFPLTVTSAQKNPTAFYLCASSIQQSSTDTQYFGPGTRLTVL.

The chain joins TRBV5-1 to TRBJ2-2; 9 bases align to TRBD1. The ends lost 4 bases at V and 2 bases at J; junction bases unmatched: 6. CDR1 and CDR2 (germline): SGHRS, YFSETQ. This CDR3 comprises 16 residues. The CDR3 nucleotides are TGCGCCAGCAGCCCCAGACAGGGGGGAAACACCGGGGAGCTGTTTTTT. It translates to CASSPRQGGNTGELFF. The variable domain in full, completed from reference TRBV5-1 and TRBJ2-2, reads KAGVTQTPRYLIKTRGQQVTLSCSPISGHRSVSWYQQTPGQGLQFLFEYFSETQRNKGNFPGRFSGRQFSNSRSEMNVSTLELGDSALYLCASSPRQGGNTGELFFGEGSRLTVL.

V is TRBV19 and J is TRBJ2-2, with D perhaps TRBD2 (6 bases). The CDR3 is 14 residues long. Trimming stripped 6 bases from V and 6 bases from J, with 14 bases between. Per the germline V gene, CDR1 is LNHDA and CDR2 is SQIVND (reference sequence). The CDR3 DNA is TGTGCCAGTAGCAGTCAATGGGAGGCCGGGGAGCTGTTTTTT. It is translated as CASSSQWEAGELFF.

This clone was seen once. This chain links TRBV10-3 with TRBJ2-1; 8 bases fit TRBD2. V shed 5 bases, J shed 10 bases, and the junction held 10 bases outside the gene matches. This CDR3 has 14 amino acids. Germline V gene sequence: CDR1 ENHRY, CDR2 SYGVKD. CDR3 region: CAISWGSGASEQFF. CDR3 DNA sequence: TGTGCCATCAGTTGGGGTAGCGGGGCCTCGGAGCAGTTCTTC.

The sample holds one count of this clone. The rearrangement uses TRBV6-5 and TRBJ1-1; D unclear. V was trimmed by 6 bases and J by 0 bases, leaving 14 bases between them. The CDR3 has 15 residues. Germline CDR1 is MNHEY and CDR2 is SVGAGI. DNA for the CDR3: TGTGCCAGCAGACAGACACACAACGTGAACACTGAAGCTTTCTTT. Residues: CASRQTHNVNTEAFF.

The chain uses TRBV7-2 and TRBJ1-6; no clear D. Germline V CDR1 and CDR2: SGHTA, FQGNSA. Deletions cut 1 base from V and 9 bases from J, with 7 bases between. The CDR3 has 13 amino acids. The CDR3 reads CASSLDGPSPLHF. CDR3 in DNA: TGTGCCAGCAGCTTAGACGGTCCTTCACCCCTCCACTTT.

This clone came up many times. The rearrangement links TRBV14 to TRBJ1-1; D not resolved. The CDR3 totals 13 residues. The V end lost 1 base, the J end lost 2 bases, and 5 bases lay between the germline ends. Germline V gene data show CDR1 as SGHDN and CDR2 as FVKESK. The chain's CDR3 is CASSQGGNTEAFF. CDR3 DNA: TGTGCCAGCAGCCAAGGGGGAAACACTGAAGCTTTCTTT.

In its sample, this clone was seen a few times. The chain joins TRBV2 to TRBJ2-7; the match to TRBD1 covers 12 bases. Germline CDR1 reads SNHLY; CDR2 reads FYNNEI. The CDR3 runs to 13 residues. V lost 10 bases and J lost 7; bases outside the gene matches: 8. The CDR3 protein is CATPGTGGDEQYF. The CDR3 region has the DNA TGTGCCACCCCCGGGACAGGGGGCGATGAGCAGTACTTC.

The chain carries TRBV2 and TRBJ2-7, with D possibly TRBD1 on 6 matching bases. CDR1 and CDR2 (germline): SNHLY, FYNNEI. CDR3 length: 12 residues. V lost 5 bases, J lost 3 bases, and 8 bases lay in between. CDR3 in amino acids: CASSSDSYEQYF. CDR3 bases: TGTGCCAGCAGTTCGGACAGCTACGAGCAGTACTTC.

CDR3 region: CASSRGLVSGTQYF. The DNA for the CDR3 is TGTGCCAGCAGCCGAGGACTAGTCAGTGGAACCCAGTACTTC. The V gene is TRBV14, the J gene TRBJ2-5; 7 positions match TRBD2. V trimming: 4 bases; J trimming: 8 bases; junction bases outside the gene matches: 10. Germline V gene lookup returns CDR1 SGHDN and CDR2 FVKESK. This CDR3 is 14 amino acids long.